A single sample gave rise to the 24 T cell receptor beta chains below, sequenced in a study of T-cell memory formation after mild COVID-19. From the 5' RACE reads, TCRdb called clonotypes with MiXCR, one entry per CDR3 protein. The sample includes about 560,000 distinct CDR3 sequences, around a sixth of them seen just once. Sequenced: PBMCs or a T cell subset sorted from them (not recorded which). The receptors originated from an adult woman who had mild COVID-19 (a few samples of this study predate the infection). Cell type and time point are not known.

The V and J genes are TRBV4-1 and TRBJ2-7, with 7 positions matching TRBD1. Germline V gives CDR1 MGHRA, CDR2 YSYEKL. The CDR3 consists of 15 residues. Trimming at V came to 1 base and at J to 3 bases, leaving 6 bases not matched to a gene. The CDR3 sequence is CASSQVTGAVYEQYF. CDR3 nucleotide sequence: TGCGCCAGCAGCCAAGTCACAGGGGCAGTCTACGAGCAGTACTTC.

In this sample, this clonotype turned up a few times. This chain uses TRBV21-1 with TRBJ2-7; the DNA was not used to check the table's D call, TRBD1. TRBV21-1 is a known pseudogene. CDR3 size: 14 residues. DNA of the CDR3: TGTGCCAGCAGCTCTTATCACAGGGCGTCCGAGCAGTACTTC. Protein sequence: CASSSYHRASEQYF.

Here the CDR3 reads CASSLNPNDSTSYEQYF. The CDR3 DNA reads as TGTGCCAGCAGCTTAAACCCTAATGACAGCACCTCCTACGAGCAGTACTTC. The chain carries TRBV7-6 and TRBJ2-7; a possible D gene is TRBD1 (5 bases). Germline V CDR1 and CDR2: SGHVS, FNYEAQ. This CDR3 contains 17 residues. Trimming left V 2 bases short and J 0 bases short, with 17 bases between.

CDR3 bases: TGTGCCAGCAGCTTGGCCCGGGACAGCTATAGCAATCAGCCCCAGCATTTT. Translating it yields CASSLARDSYSNQPQHF. This sequence joins TRBV5-5 and TRBJ1-5; TRBD1 matches at 7 bases. The V gene's germline CDR1 is SGHKS and CDR2 YYEKEE (reference sequence). After removal of 0 bases from V and 0 bases from J, the junction contained 6 bases not matched to a gene. This CDR3 is built from 17 residues. The whole variable domain, filled in from reference TRBV5-5 and TRBJ1-5, reads DAGVTQSPTHLIKTRGQQVTLRCSPISGHKSVSWYQQVLGQGPQFIFQYYEKEERGRGNFPDRFSARQFPNYSSELNVNALLLGDSALYLCASSLARDSYSNQPQHFGDGTRLSIL.

The rearrangement joins TRBV5-1 to TRBJ2-1, with a tentative D call TRBD2 (7 bases). With 5 bases removed from V and 7 bases from J, the gap between germline ends came to 16 bases. Germline V gene lookup returns CDR1 SGHRS and CDR2 YFSETQ. This CDR3 is 14 amino acids long. CDR3 loop: CASSLPEGGNEQFF. The CDR3 DNA sequence: TGCGCCAGCAGTTTACCCGAGGGGGGGAATGAGCAGTTCTTC.

Ten or more counts support this clonotype. The chain carries TRBV14 and TRBJ2-1; maybe TRBD1 (7 bases). V lost 1 base to trimming and J lost 10 bases, with 17 bases between them. The CDR3 consists of 15 residues. Germline V lookup: CDR1 SGHDN, CDR2 FVKESK. This CDR3 reads CASSQGFGGGWEQFF. The CDR3, as DNA: TGTGCCAGCAGCCAAGGGTTTGGAGGGGGCTGGGAGCAGTTCTTC. Complete variable domain (other parts from reference TRBV14 and TRBJ2-1): EAGVTQFPSHSVIEKGQTVTLRCDPISGHDNLYWYRRVMGKEIKFLLHFVKESKQDESGMPNNRFLAERTGGTYSTLKVQPAELEDSGVYFCASSQGFGGGWEQFFGPGTRLTVL.

In regard to this clonotype: At one of its ends the junction is not consistent with the germline gene, which may arise from a read error. The J gene is TRBJ1-5, the V gene TRBV2; no firm D call. Germline CDR1 SNHLY, CDR2 FYNNEI. The CDR3 is 12 amino acids. CDR3 protein: CASSEALYPPIF. The CDR3 bases are TGTGCCAGCAGTGAAGCGCTTTACCCCCCGATTTTT.

This rearrangement joins TRBV7-8 to TRBJ1-1; D may be TRBD1 (5 bases). CDR1 and CDR2 (germline): SGHVS, FQNEAQ. The V gene lost 3 bases and the J gene lost 4 bases, with 12 bases spanning the gap. The CDR3 extends over 14 amino acids. The CDR3 DNA reads as TGTGCCAGCAGCTTGTACCAGGGTAGCACTGAAGCTTTCTTT. It translates to CASSLYQGSTEAFF.

The rearrangement joins TRBV29-1 to TRBJ2-1; unclear D gene. This CDR3 region has 14 residues. The V gene lost 3 bases and the J gene lost 7 bases, with 16 bases spanning the gap. Germline V gene data show CDR1 as SQVTM and CDR2 as ANQGSEA. The CDR3 nucleotides read TGCAGCGTTGAGTTGGTACAGAGGCAGAATGAGCAGTTCTTC. Protein sequence: CSVELVQRQNEQFF.

The chain joins TRBV7-3 to TRBJ1-1, with TRBD1 matching over 11 bases. CDR1 and CDR2 from the germline V gene are SGHTA and FQGTGA. Trimming at V came to 5 bases and at J to 5 bases, leaving 7 bases not matched to a gene. The CDR3 spans 15 residues. Here the CDR3 reads CASSKDRGLGTEAFF. In DNA form, the CDR3 reads TGTGCCAGCAGCAAGGACAGGGGGCTGGGGACTGAAGCTTTCTTT.

The chain is built from TRBV30 and TRBJ2-7, with TRBD1 matching 9 bases. The CDR3 loop spans 12 amino acids. Germline trimming cut 4 bases from V and 4 bases from J; bases unmatched to any gene: 2. Germline assignment: CDR1 GTSNPN and CDR2 SVGIG (reference sequence). The CDR3 nucleotides read TGTGCCTGGATGGGACAGGGTTACGAGCAGTACTTC. Residues: CAWMGQGYEQYF. The whole variable domain, remainder taken from reference TRBV30 and TRBJ2-7, is SQTIHQWPATLVQPVGSPLSLECTVEGTSNPNLYWYRQAAGRGLQLLFYSVGIGQISSEVPQNLSASRPQDRQFILSSKKLLLSDSGFYLCAWMGQGYEQYFGPGTRLTVT.

The rearrangement uses TRBV29-1 and TRBJ1-5; the D gene is possibly TRBD1 (5 bases). The CDR3 runs to 14 residues. Germline-derived CDR1 and CDR2 are SQVTM and ANQGSEA. V lost 5 bases, J lost 0 bases, and 11 bases lay in between. CDR3 sequence: CSVSGTDSNQPQHF. CDR3 DNA: TGCAGCGTTTCTGGGACGGATAGCAATCAGCCCCAGCATTTT.

This clonotype was counted between two and nine times. This chain uses TRBV9 with TRBJ2-2; tentatively, D is TRBD1 or TRBD2 (5 bases each). CDR1 is SGDLS, CDR2 YYNGEE, per germline. The CDR3 runs 15 residues. The V end was cut by 4 bases, the J end by 2 bases, with 12 bases between. The CDR3 bases are TGTGCCAGCAGCCCCAGAGGGACCAACACCGGGGAGCTGTTTTTT. Protein product: CASSPRGTNTGELFF.

A few counts support this clonotype. This chain connects TRBV6-5 to TRBJ1-5; perhaps TRBD1 as D (6 bases). Trimming pared 5 bases from V and 5 bases from J, leaving 13 bases between. The germline CDR1 and CDR2 sequences are MNHEY and SVGAGI. This CDR3 is 14 amino acids long. The CDR3 DNA reads TGTGCCAGCAGTCCCGAAGGGGGTTATCAGCCCCAGCATTTT. Its protein is CASSPEGGYQPQHF.

This clonotype showed up just once. This chain joins TRBV5-1 and TRBJ1-6; D might be TRBD1 (6 bases). Germline CDR1 reads SGHRS; CDR2 reads YFSETQ. The V end lost 4 bases, the J end lost 7 bases, and 21 bases lay between the germline ends. The CDR3 is made up of 17 amino acids. The CDR3 DNA sequence: TGCGCCAGCAGCGCACAACAGGGATTCGGGCTCAATTCACCCCTCCACTTT. Translating it yields CASSAQQGFGLNSPLHF.

The V gene is TRBV6-2 or TRBV6-3, the J gene TRBJ2-5; 10 positions match TRBD1. Germline loops: CDR1 MNHEY, CDR2 SVGEGT. This CDR3 has 16 residues. V was clipped by 0 bases and J by 4 bases; unmatched bases: 5. The CDR3 here is CASSYSKTGGLETQYF. In DNA form, the CDR3 reads TGTGCCAGCAGTTACTCGAAGACAGGGGGCCTAGAGACCCAGTACTTC.

The chain carries TRBV20-1 and TRBJ1-2, with D possibly being TRBD1 (5 bases). Germline loops: CDR1 DFQATT, CDR2 SNEGSKA (reference sequence). There are 19 residues in the CDR3. V lost 5 bases, J lost 3 bases, and 31 bases lay in between. As DNA, the CDR3 is TGCAGTGCTCGAAGCCCCCGACTGGCAGGGTCCCAGGTAGACTATGGCTACACCTTC. This encodes CSARSPRLAGSQVDYGYTF.

This clonotype has a count of ten or more. At one of its ends the junction is not consistent with the germline gene, which may arise from a read error. V usage is TRBV2 and J usage is TRBJ1-2; D perhaps matches TRBD1 (6 bases). This CDR3 comprises 12 residues. The germline gives CDR1 SNHLY, CDR2 FYNNEI. Here the CDR3 DNA reads TGTGCCAGCCTCTCAGGGGTCAGCATCCCGAACTTC. Its translation: CASLSGVSIPNF.

The V gene is TRBV12-5, the J gene TRBJ1-1, with D perhaps matching TRBD1 (6 bases). V lost 3 bases to trimming and J lost 5 bases, with 7 bases between them. This CDR3 is built from 12 residues. Germline CDR1 reads LGHNT; CDR2 reads FRNRAP. The DNA of the CDR3 is TGTGCTAGTGGTTTACAGGGTACTGAAGCTTTCTTT. It encodes CASGLQGTEAFF.

The rearrangement joins TRBV4-2 to TRBJ2-7; 7 bases match TRBD1. There are 15 residues in the CDR3. The trim removed 4 bases at V and 2 bases at J, leaving 8 bases unmatched. Germline V gene lookup returns CDR1 LGHNA and CDR2 YNFKEQ. The CDR3 sequence is CASSLLGDSTYEQYF. CDR3 nucleotide sequence: TGTGCCAGCAGCCTCCTAGGGGACAGCACCTACGAGCAGTACTTC.

This chain links TRBV29-1 with TRBJ2-7, with 7 bases aligning to TRBD2. Germline V gene data show CDR1 as SQVTM and CDR2 as ANQGSEA. The CDR3 covers 14 residues. With V trimmed by 6 bases and J by 4 bases, 12 bases remained unmatched. The DNA of the CDR3 is TGCAGCGTCCGAGTGGGACTACACGGATACGAGCAGTACTTC. It is translated as CSVRVGLHGYEQYF.

A few counts support this clonotype. The chain has TRBV6-2 or TRBV6-3 and TRBJ2-7; D uncertain. Germline V CDR1 and CDR2: MNHEY, SVGEGT. The CDR3 sequence is 12 residues long. Trimming took 5 bases from V and 4 from J, leaving 9 bases between them. The CDR3 DNA sequence: TGTGCCAGCAGTCCAACTTATTACGAGCAGTACTTC. Amino acid sequence: CASSPTYYEQYF.

In DNA form, the CDR3 reads TGCGCCAGCAGCCATGCACCGGGACAGGGGGGAAACATTCAGTACTTC. This translates into CASSHAPGQGGNIQYF. This chain links TRBV4-3 with TRBJ2-4; 11 bases fit TRBD1. V was pared by 3 bases and J by 6 bases, with 7 bases of the junction left unmatched. There are 16 residues in the CDR3. In germline, CDR1 is LGHNA, CDR2 YSLEER.

Only a few counts were recorded for this clonotype. The V and J genes are TRBV14 and TRBJ2-1; 8 nucleotides agree with TRBD2. With V trimmed by 2 bases and J by 8 bases, 11 bases remained unmatched. Germline V CDR1 and CDR2: SGHDN, FVKESK. The CDR3 contains 16 residues. The CDR3 sequence is CASSQWTSPPADEQFF. The CDR3 DNA reads TGTGCCAGCAGCCAATGGACTAGCCCACCCGCGGATGAGCAGTTCTTC. The full variable domain, completed using reference TRBV14 and TRBJ2-1, is EAGVTQFPSHSVIEKGQTVTLRCDPISGHDNLYWYRRVMGKEIKFLLHFVKESKQDESGMPNNRFLAERTGGTYSTLKVQPAELEDSGVYFCASSQWTSPPADEQFFGPGTRLTVL.